This is a list of T cell receptor beta chains from one sample in a study of CD8 T cells in ankylosing spondylitis. TCRdb recomputed calls from the 5' RACE reads with MiXCR, one row per CDR3 protein. Found here are around 890,000 distinct CDR3 sequences, 12% of them singletons; the top ten hold about 0.5%. Input material: blood, either unsorted or a sorted T cell fraction (not recorded which). Every receptor here comes from a male donor with ankylosing spondylitis. Each CDR3 is given with its conserved first and last residue. Each record gives: J gene, clone size, V gene, D gene, CDR3 DNA, CDR3 protein. D genes are given only for firm matches. The size field is filled for only some rows; it gives once, few, many or a size class.

>TRBJ1-1|once|TRBV5-1|-
TGCGCCAGCAGCTTGGGTAGTGGGCAAGCTTTCTTT
CASSLGSGQAFF
>TRBJ2-1|-|TRBV10-3|-
TGTGCCTCCTCCAATCATGGGCCCGGACGCCTGGTGGATGAGCAGTTCTTC
CASSNHGPGRLVDEQFF
>TRBJ1-2|few|TRBV20-1|-
TGCAGTGCTACCGGGGGCTACACCTTC
CSATGGYTF
>TRBJ2-5|many|TRBV2|-
TGTGCCAGCAGTTTCGACCTAACGATAACCAGGGCCCAGGAGACCCAGTACTTC
CASSFDLTITRAQETQYF
>TRBJ2-7|-|TRBV20-1|TRBD2
TGCAGTGCTACCGGGACTAGCGGGGGATTCAACTCCTACGAGCAGTACTTC
CSATGTSGGFNSYEQYF
>TRBJ2-3|many|TRBV12-3/TRBV12-4|-
TGTGCCAGCAGTTTAACAGTCAGCACAGATACGCAGTATTTT
CASSLTVSTDTQYF
>TRBJ2-3|many|TRBV5-6|-
TGTGCCAGCAGCTTAAGAAGCACAGATACGCAGTATTTT
CASSLRSTDTQYF
>TRBJ2-1|few|TRBV7-9|TRBD1
TGTGCCAGCAGCTTAGTAGACAGGGGCAATGAGCAGTTCTTC
CASSLVDRGNEQFF
>TRBJ1-6|few|TRBV20-1|TRBD1
TGCAGTGCTGGACAGGTGATCGATTCACCCCTCCACTTT
CSAGQVIDSPLHF
>TRBJ2-5|many|TRBV20-1|-
TGCAGTGCTAGTCAGGCTTTTCAAGAGACCCAGTACTTC
CSASQAFQETQYF
>TRBJ1-2|few|TRBV18|TRBD1
TGTGCCAGCTCCCCGGGACAGGCAATTAAAGGAGATGGCTACACCTTC
CASSPGQAIKGDGYTF
>TRBJ2-3|few|TRBV7-2|-
TGTGCCAGCAGCTCCATACCGGATAGCACAGATACGCAGTATTTT
CASSSIPDSTDTQYF
>TRBJ1-3|-|TRBV18|-
TGTGCCAGCTCGCTCCGGGACCCTCACTCTGGAAACACCATATATTTT
CASSLRDPHSGNTIYF
>TRBJ2-7|few|TRBV20-1|-
TGCAGTGCTAGTAACCGAGGGCAAGGTCCCGAGCAGTACTTC
CSASNRGQGPEQYF
>TRBJ2-7|-|TRBV20-1|-
TGCAGTGGCAGGGGTCCAGCCTACGAGCAGTACTTC
CSGRGPAYEQYF
>TRBJ1-2|many|TRBV7-6|-
TGTGCCAGCAGCCCTCAGGGTTTTGGCTACACCTTC
CASSPQGFGYTF
>TRBJ2-7|many|TRBV28|TRBD2
TGTGCCAGCAGCCCACCTCTTCGTACAGCGGGAGGCCAATACTTC
CASSPPLRTAGGQYF
>TRBJ1-4|-|TRBV28|-
TGTGCCAGCAGTACCCGGAGGGGCTCCAATGATCGGCTGTTTTTT
CASSTRRGSNDRLFF
>TRBJ2-2|many|TRBV20-1|-
TGCAGTGCTAGAAGTGCCCCCGGCGTCGGGGAGCTGTTTTTT
CSARSAPGVGELFF
>TRBJ1-6|many|TRBV20-1|-
TGCAGTGCTGAGACAGAAAATAATTCACCCCTCCACTTT
CSAETENNSPLHF
>TRBJ2-3|-|TRBV5-1|-
TGCGCCAGCAGCCGTCTACACATACGCACAGATACGCAGTATTTT
CASSRLHIRTDTQYF
>TRBJ2-3|few|TRBV12-3/TRBV12-4|-
TGTGCCAGCAGTTTGAGGACGTCGTCCCCAGATACGCAGTATTTT
CASSLRTSSPDTQYF
>TRBJ2-7|few|TRBV27|-
TGTGCCAGCAGTTTATCGAGGGCGATAACAGGGCCGTACGAGCAGTACTTC
CASSLSRAITGPYEQYF
>TRBJ2-3|few|TRBV20-1|TRBD2
TGCAGTGCTAGATTGGCGGGAGGGCCGGAGTTGAACCCAGATACGCAGTATTTT
CSARLAGGPELNPDTQYF
>TRBJ2-2|few|TRBV10-3|-
TGTGCCATCAGTATAGAGGCGGGGGAGCTGTTTTTT
CAISIEAGELFF
>TRBJ1-1|few|TRBV7-2|-
TGTGCCAGCAGCTTTAGTTTCGGGACTGAAGCTTTCTTT
CASSFSFGTEAFF
>TRBJ2-3|-|TRBV7-2|-
TGTGCCAGCAGCCCGGGGGTCTTCGAGTATTTT
CASSPGVFEYF
>TRBJ2-7|few|TRBV20-1|TRBD2
TGCAGTGCTAGAGATCACCAGCGGGAGCGGTACGAGCAGTACTTC
CSARDHQRERYEQYF
>TRBJ2-7|many|TRBV29-1|TRBD1
TGCAGCGTTGCCCGGGACAGGGCCTCCTACGAGCAGTACTTC
CSVARDRASYEQYF
>TRBJ2-3|few|TRBV12-3/TRBV12-4|-
TGTGCCAGCAGTTTCCCCCAGGGCGGGTACAGCACAGATACGCAGTATTTT
CASSFPQGGYSTDTQYF
>TRBJ2-1|-|TRBV4-1|-
TGCGCCAGCAGGGCGACCGGGGGTAGGAATGAGCAGTTCTTC
CASRATGGRNEQFF
>TRBJ2-7|few|TRBV28|-
TGTGCCAGCAGTTTTACCGGGGGTGAGAATTACGAGCAGTACTTC
CASSFTGGENYEQYF
>TRBJ2-5|few|TRBV5-1|-
TGCGCCAGCAGCTTGGGCCAGGAGGGGGAGACCCAGTACTTC
CASSLGQEGETQYF
>TRBJ2-7|many|TRBV4-3|-
TGCGCCAGCAGCCAAGAGCGAAGCTACGAGCAGTACTTC
CASSQERSYEQYF
>TRBJ2-1|many|TRBV12-3/TRBV12-4|-
TGTGCCAGCAGCCGCTCCTACAATGAGCAGTTCTTC
CASSRSYNEQFF
>TRBJ2-3|many|TRBV20-1|-
TGCAGTGCTAGGAGTAGCCTTGAAGGAGATACGCAGTATTTT
CSARSSLEGDTQYF
>TRBJ1-5|few|TRBV15|-
TGTGCCACCAGCAGAGTTTTGGGGGGCGATCAGCCCCAGCATTTT
CATSRVLGGDQPQHF
>TRBJ2-3|-|TRBV20-1|-
TGCAGTGCTAGTTGGGCGGTAGTTAACACAGATACGCAGTATTTT
CSASWAVVNTDTQYF
>TRBJ2-7|few|TRBV3-1|-
TGTGCCAGCAGCCAAGAGTGGGACCCGACCTACGAGCAGTACTTC
CASSQEWDPTYEQYF
>TRBJ2-1|many|TRBV4-2|-
TGTGCCAGCAGCCGAGACGCGGGGAGCTCCTACAATGAGCAGTTCTTC
CASSRDAGSSYNEQFF
>TRBJ2-4|-|TRBV5-1|-
TGCGCCAGCAGCTCAAGCAAGGGGGTAGCCAAAAACATTCAGTACTTC
CASSSSKGVAKNIQYF
>TRBJ2-3|-|TRBV7-9|-
TGTGCCAGCAGCTGGACTAAAGATACGCAGTATTTT
CASSWTKDTQYF
>TRBJ1-3|-|TRBV10-3|TRBD1
TGTGCCATCGGCCCAGGGGGCTACTCTGGAAACACCATATATTTT
CAIGPGGYSGNTIYF
>TRBJ2-1|few|TRBV9|TRBD1
TGTGCCAGCAGCACCTCAGGGGGAGCCTACAATGAGCAGTTCTTC
CASSTSGGAYNEQFF
>TRBJ2-7|many|TRBV4-1|-
TGCGCCAGCAGCCGAGACGGGGCAGGGCGGTACGAGCAGTACTTC
CASSRDGAGRYEQYF
>TRBJ2-7|-|TRBV6-2/TRBV6-3|TRBD1
TGTGCCAGCGGAGACCGGGACAGTAGGTCCGGGCAGTACTTC
CASGDRDSRSGQYF
>TRBJ2-7|few|TRBV5-5|-
TGTGCCAGCAGCTTGGCCGTAGGACTGGGGGCTTACGAGCAGTACTTC
CASSLAVGLGAYEQYF
>TRBJ2-5|few|TRBV9|-
TGTGCCAGCAGCGGCCTAGAGGAGGAGACCCAGTACTTC
CASSGLEEETQYF
>TRBJ2-5|-|TRBV7-2|TRBD2
TGTGCCAGCAGCTATAGCGGGAGAGCGCAGACCCAGTACTTC
CASSYSGRAQTQYF
>TRBJ2-1|-|TRBV5-1|-
TGCGCCAGCAGGAATAGCGGTACCTACAATGAGCAGTTCTTC
CASRNSGTYNEQFF
>TRBJ2-3|few|TRBV21-1|-
TGTGCCAGCAGCAAAGGCAGTATCAGGGGTAATTTGACGCAGTATTTT
CASSKGSIRGNLTQYF
>TRBJ1-1|-|TRBV20-1|-
TGCAGTGCTAGTGTGGCAAGGGACACTGAAGCTTTCTTT
CSASVARDTEAFF
>TRBJ2-5|-|TRBV24-1|-
TGTGCCACCAGTGTATCATCTCAAGAGACCCAGTACTTC
CATSVSSQETQYF
>TRBJ2-7|-|TRBV5-6|TRBD1
TGTGCCAGCAGCTTGTTGCCCCGGGGACAGGGGTACGAGCAGTACTTC
CASSLLPRGQGYEQYF
>TRBJ2-6|once|TRBV6-1|-
TGTGCCAGCAATCAGGCGGCGGGGGCCAACGTCCTGACTTTC
CASNQAAGANVLTF